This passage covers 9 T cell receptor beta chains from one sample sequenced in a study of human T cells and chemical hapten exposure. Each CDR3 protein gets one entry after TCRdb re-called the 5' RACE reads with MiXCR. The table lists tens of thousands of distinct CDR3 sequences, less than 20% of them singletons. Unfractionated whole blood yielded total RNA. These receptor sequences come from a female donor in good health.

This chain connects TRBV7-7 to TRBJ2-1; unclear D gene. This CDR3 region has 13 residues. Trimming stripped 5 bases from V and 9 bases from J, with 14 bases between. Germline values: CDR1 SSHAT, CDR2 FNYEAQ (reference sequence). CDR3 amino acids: CASSPHSSGEQFF. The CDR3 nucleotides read TGTGCCAGCAGCCCGCATTCCTCGGGTGAGCAGTTCTTC. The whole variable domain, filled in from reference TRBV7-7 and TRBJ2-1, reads GAGVSQSPRYKVTKRGQDVTLRCDPISSHATLYWYQQALGQGPEFLTYFNYEAQPDKSGLPSDRFSAERPEGSISTLTIQRTEQRDSAMYRCASSPHSSGEQFFGPGTRLTVL.

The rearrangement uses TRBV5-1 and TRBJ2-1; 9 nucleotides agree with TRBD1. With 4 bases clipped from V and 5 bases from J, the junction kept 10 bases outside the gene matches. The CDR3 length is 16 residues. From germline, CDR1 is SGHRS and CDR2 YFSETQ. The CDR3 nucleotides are TGCGCCAGCAGCAGGGCTGGGACAGGGCCGGACAATGAGCAGTTCTTC. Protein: CASSRAGTGPDNEQFF.

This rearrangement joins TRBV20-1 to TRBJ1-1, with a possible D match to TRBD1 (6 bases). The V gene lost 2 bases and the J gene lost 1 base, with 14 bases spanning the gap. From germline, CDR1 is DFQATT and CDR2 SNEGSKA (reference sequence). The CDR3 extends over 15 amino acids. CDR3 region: CSARKGGSANTEAFF. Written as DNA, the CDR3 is TGCAGTGCTAGAAAGGGGGGCAGCGCGAACACTGAAGCTTTCTTT.

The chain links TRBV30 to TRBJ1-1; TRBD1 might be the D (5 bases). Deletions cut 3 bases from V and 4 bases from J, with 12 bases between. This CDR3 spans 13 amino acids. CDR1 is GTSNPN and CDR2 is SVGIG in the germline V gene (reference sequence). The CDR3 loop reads CAWRGRGATEAFF. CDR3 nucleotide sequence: TGTGCCTGGAGGGGACGAGGCGCCACTGAAGCTTTCTTT.

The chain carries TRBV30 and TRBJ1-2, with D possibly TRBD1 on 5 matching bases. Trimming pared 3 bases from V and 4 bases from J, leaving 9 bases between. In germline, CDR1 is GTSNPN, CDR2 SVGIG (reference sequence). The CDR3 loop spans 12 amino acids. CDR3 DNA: TGTGCCTGGAGGACAGTCCTCTATGGCTACACCTTC. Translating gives CAWRTVLYGYTF.

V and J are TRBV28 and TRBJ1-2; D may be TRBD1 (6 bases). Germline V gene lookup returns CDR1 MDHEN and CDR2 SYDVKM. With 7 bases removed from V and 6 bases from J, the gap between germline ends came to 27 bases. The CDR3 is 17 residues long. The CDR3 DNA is TGTGCCAGCACTTCCCTGGGGGCAGGGCTAGAGTTGGATGGCTACACCTTC. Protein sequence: CASTSLGAGLELDGYTF.

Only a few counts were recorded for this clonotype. The DNA for the CDR3 is TGTGCCAGCAGCCGAGTGGGAGCTACAATGAACACTGAAGCTTTCTTT. Its translation is CASSRVGATMNTEAFF. The chain uses TRBV3-1 and TRBJ1-1; no reliable D call. Germline CDR1 and CDR2: LGHDT and YNNKEL (reference sequence). CDR3 length equals 16 residues. V was pared by 4 bases and J by 0 bases, with 15 bases between.

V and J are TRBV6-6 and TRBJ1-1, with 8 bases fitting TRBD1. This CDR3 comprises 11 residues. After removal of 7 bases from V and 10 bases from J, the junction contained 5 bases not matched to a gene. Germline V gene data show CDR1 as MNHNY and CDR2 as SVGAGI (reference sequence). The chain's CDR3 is CASTQGAGAFF. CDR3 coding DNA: TGTGCCAGCACCCAGGGGGCGGGAGCTTTCTTT.

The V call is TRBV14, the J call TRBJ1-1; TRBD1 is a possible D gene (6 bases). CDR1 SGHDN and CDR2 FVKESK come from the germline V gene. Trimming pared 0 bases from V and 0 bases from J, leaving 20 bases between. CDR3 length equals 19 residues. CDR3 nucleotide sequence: TGTGCCAGCAGCCAAGATGTAGTCAGGGGCGGGGGAATGAACACTGAAGCTTTCTTT. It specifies CASSQDVVRGGGMNTEAFF.